This T cell receptor beta chain comes out of a study of human versus mouse CDR3 diversity and MHC coevolution listed by TCRdb under 2017. Turning to the overall study: According to reports, the immunoSEQ assay detects one in 200,000 T cells and minimizes multiplex PCR amplification bias. Across mouse and human samples, each sample had between about 5.5 x 10^6 and 1.6 x 10^7 valid reads. Repertoires of human naive CD4 T cells were used as a reference for TCR selection on multiple MHC II alleles and were compared against human-TCR-locus transgenic mice carrying single MHC II. The human cohort comprised three healthy volunteer blood donors, one aged 30 to 40, one aged 40 to 49 and one aged 60 to 70 at collection.

This clone was counted once. Its antigen specificity is not known. Within one base of it there is no much larger clone, and no base qualities were kept. Fluorescence-activated cell sorting was used to isolate naive CD4 T cells, defined as CD45RO-negative and CD62L-positive, from PBMCs. About 50 ml of fresh peripheral blood was collected from each donor, and PBMCs were isolated by Ficoll density centrifugation. All samples were sorted on a FACSAria III instrument and reached purity above 90%. V and J lose 4 bases and 7 bases, and a span of 10 bases separates them. Sequences SGHAT (CDR1) and FQNNGV (CDR2) are obtained from the germline V gene. The CDR3 numbers 13 residues from cysteine through phenylalanine. CDR3 DNA is the only sequence kept; it has 39 bases, read in frame from the first base. The QIAGEN blood and tissue kit was used to extract genomic DNA from sorted cells, and the DNA was quantified on a NanoDrop 1000. TCR alpha and beta chains were deep sequenced and quantified on the immunoSEQ platform using multiplex PCR of genomic DNA. On the authors' methods: IMGT gene and region definitions were used to annotate TCR sequences. Out-of-frame rearrangements were taken as a proxy for the preselection repertoire and were compared with in-frame clonotypes. The iCHAO1 estimator supplied with the immunoSEQ platform was used to estimate repertoire size. A Gini index, which is based on the Lorenz curve, was applied to in-frame amino acid clonotypes to measure clonal inequality. The intersect function of the R package tcR was used to count shared clonotypes, and the Jaccard index was used to score similarity. V, J and V-J usage frequencies went into a principal component analysis run with the R prcomp function, with no normalization applied. TCRdb stores this immuneACCESS table with in-frame sequences only. Part of the clones is absent; in the studies checked, under half of the shortfall reflects unresolved V genes, and no reason is known for the rest. Clone size and V and J calls were adopted from that table, with D and trimming inferred from the DNA. A total of 75,000 to 90,000 clones appear in this sample, just over 90% of them only once. 1.1% to 1.5% of the sample is taken by the ten largest.

Overall study outcomes, separate from this receptor: On average, humans had more CDR3 deletions and insertions than mice, indicating greater exonuclease and TdT activity. iCHAO1 estimates gave humans the largest TCR beta repertoire, approximately 1.5 million clonotypes, attributed likely to selection by multiple MHC II molecules. Because human T cells were selected on roughly 6 MHC II alleles, repertoire diversity in humans and mice was not considered directly comparable. Two of the three human donors showed the lowest clonal inequality scores among all compared groups.

The sequence came from a person aged 25-75 years in good health. Source material: naive CD4+ T cells from blood. The sample's cell subset or site label, decoded: CD45RO-negative CD62L-positive naive CD4 T cells. Recombination linked TRBV11-2 to TRBJ1-4; the D segment could be TRBD1, given 5 matching bases. CDR3 protein: CASSWGGGEKLFF. The nucleotide sequence reads as follows: TGTGCCAGCAGCTGGGGGGGAGGTGAAAAACTGTTTTTT.